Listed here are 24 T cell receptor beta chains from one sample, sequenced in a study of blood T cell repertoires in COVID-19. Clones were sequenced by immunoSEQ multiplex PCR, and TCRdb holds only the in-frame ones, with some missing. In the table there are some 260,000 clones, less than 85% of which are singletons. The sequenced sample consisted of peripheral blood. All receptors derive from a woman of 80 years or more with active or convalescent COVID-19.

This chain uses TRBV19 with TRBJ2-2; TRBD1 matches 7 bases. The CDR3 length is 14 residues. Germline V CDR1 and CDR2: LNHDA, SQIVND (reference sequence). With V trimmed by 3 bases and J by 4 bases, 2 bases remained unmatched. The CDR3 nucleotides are TGTGCCAGTAGTATGGGACAGATCACCGGGGAGCTGTTTTTT. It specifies CASSMGQITGELFF.

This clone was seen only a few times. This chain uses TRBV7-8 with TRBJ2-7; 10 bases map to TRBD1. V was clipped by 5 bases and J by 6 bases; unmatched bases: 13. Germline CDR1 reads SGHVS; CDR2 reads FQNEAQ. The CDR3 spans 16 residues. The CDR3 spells CASSLSSRGQGTEQYF. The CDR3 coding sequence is TGTGCCAGCAGCCTCTCGTCGAGGGGACAGGGGACCGAGCAGTACTTC.

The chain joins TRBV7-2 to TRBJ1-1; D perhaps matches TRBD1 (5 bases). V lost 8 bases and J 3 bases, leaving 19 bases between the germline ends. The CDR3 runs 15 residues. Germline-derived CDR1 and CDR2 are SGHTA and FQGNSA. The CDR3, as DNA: TGTGCCAGCTCCCTCAATGGGGGGTCCCACACTGAAGCTTTCTTT. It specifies CASSLNGGSHTEAFF. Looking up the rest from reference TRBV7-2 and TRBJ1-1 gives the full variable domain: GAGVSQSPSNKVTEKGKDVELRCDPISGHTALYWYRQSLGQGLEFLIYFQGNSAPDKSGLPSDRFSAERTGGSVSTLTIQRTQQEDSAVYLCASSLNGGSHTEAFFGQGTRLTVV.

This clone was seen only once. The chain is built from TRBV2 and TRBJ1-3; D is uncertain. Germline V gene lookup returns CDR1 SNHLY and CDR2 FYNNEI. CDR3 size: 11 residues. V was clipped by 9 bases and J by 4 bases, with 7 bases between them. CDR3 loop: CARSSGNTIYF. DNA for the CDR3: TGTGCCAGAAGCTCAGGAAACACCATATATTTT.

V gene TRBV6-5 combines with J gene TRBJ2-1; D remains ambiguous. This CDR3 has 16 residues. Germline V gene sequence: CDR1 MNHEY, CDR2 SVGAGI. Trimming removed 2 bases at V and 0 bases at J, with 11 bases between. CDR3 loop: CASSYRLLASYNEQFF. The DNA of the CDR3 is TGTGCCAGCAGTTACAGACTCCTCGCCTCCTACAATGAGCAGTTCTTC.

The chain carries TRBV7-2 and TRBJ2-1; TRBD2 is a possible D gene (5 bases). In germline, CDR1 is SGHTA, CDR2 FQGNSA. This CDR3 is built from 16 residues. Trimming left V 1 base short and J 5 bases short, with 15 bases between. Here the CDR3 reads CASSLEVGVIHNEQFF. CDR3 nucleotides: TGTGCCAGCAGCTTAGAGGTGGGAGTAATCCACAATGAGCAGTTCTTC.

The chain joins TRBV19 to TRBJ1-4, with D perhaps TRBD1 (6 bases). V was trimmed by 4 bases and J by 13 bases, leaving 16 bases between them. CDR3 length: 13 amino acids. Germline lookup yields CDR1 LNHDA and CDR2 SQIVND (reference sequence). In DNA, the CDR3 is TGTGCCAGTAGTACCGTACAGGGAGGGGGACTGTTTTTT. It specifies CASSTVQGGGLFF.

The CDR3 sequence is CASRSKVGGDTQYF. In DNA form, the CDR3 reads TGTGCCAGCCGATCGAAGGTGGGGGGAGATACGCAGTATTTT. V is TRBV11-2 and J is TRBJ2-3, with a weak D call TRBD2 (6 bases). The CDR3 length is 14 residues. From germline, CDR1 is SGHAT and CDR2 FQNNGV. Trimming removed 8 bases from V and 5 bases from J, with 17 bases in between.

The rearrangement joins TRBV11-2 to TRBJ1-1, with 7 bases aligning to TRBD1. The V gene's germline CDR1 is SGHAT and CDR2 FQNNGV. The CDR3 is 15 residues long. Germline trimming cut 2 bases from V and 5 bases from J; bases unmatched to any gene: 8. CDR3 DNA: TGTGCCAGCAGCTTACACAGGGGAGAAGGGACTGAAGCTTTCTTT. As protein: CASSLHRGEGTEAFF.

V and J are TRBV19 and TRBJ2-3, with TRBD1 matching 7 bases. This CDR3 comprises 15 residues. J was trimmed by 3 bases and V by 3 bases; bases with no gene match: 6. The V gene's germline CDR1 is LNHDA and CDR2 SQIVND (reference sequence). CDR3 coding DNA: TGTGCCAGTAGTATTTCCGGGACAGTTACAGATACGCAGTATTTT. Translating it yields CASSISGTVTDTQYF.

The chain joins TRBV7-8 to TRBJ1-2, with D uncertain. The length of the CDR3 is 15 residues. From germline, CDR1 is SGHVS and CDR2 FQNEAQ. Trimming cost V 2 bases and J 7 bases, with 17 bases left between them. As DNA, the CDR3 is TGTGCCAGCAGCTTACGACGGGTCGGCGTCTCTGGCTACACCTTC. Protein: CASSLRRVGVSGYTF.

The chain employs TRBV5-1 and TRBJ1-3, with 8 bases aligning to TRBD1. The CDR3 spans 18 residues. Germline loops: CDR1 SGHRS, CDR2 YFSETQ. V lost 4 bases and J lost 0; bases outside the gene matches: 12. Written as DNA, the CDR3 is TGCGCCAGCAGCCTCCTCAGCGGGACAGGCATCTCTGGAAACACCATATATTTT. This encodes CASSLLSGTGISGNTIYF.

The CDR3 nucleotides read TGTGCCAGCAGTTTGACAGGGACGGTTGACACCGGGGAGCTGTTTTTT. Protein product: CASSLTGTVDTGELFF. The rearrangement links TRBV28 to TRBJ2-2; 7 bases fit TRBD1. From germline, CDR1 is MDHEN and CDR2 SYDVKM. This CDR3 contains 16 residues. V lost 3 bases and J lost 3; bases outside the gene matches: 7.

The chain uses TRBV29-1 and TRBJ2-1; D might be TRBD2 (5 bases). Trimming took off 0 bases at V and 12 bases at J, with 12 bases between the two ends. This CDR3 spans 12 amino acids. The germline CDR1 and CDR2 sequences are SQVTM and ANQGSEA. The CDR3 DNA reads TGCAGCGTTGAAGATCCCGGGATTGGGCAGTTCTTC. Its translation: CSVEDPGIGQFF.

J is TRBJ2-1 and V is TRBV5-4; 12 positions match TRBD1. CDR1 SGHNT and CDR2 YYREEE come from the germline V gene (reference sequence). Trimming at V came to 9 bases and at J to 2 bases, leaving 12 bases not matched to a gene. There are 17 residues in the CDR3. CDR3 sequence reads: CATEGTGGSATYNEQFF. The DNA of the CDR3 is TGTGCCACAGAAGGGACAGGGGGCAGCGCGACCTACAATGAGCAGTTCTTC.

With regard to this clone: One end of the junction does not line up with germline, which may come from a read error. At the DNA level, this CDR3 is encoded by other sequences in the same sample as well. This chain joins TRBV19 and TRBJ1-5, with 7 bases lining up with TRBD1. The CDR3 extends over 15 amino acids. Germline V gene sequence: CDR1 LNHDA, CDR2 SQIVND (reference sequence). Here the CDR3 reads CASSINWDSYQPQHF. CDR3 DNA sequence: TGCGCCAGTAGTATTAATTGGGACAGTTATCAGCCCCAGCATTTT.

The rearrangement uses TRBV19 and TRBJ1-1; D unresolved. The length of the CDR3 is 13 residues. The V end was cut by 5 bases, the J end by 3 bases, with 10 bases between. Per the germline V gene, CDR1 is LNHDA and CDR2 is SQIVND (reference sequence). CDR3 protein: CASSFSEDTEAFF. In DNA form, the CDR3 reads TGTGCCAGTAGTTTTTCGGAGGACACTGAAGCTTTCTTT.

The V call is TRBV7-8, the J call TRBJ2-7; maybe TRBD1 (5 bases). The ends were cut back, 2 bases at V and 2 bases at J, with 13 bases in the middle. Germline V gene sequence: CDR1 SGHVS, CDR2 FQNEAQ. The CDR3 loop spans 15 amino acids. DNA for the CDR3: TGTGCCAGCAGCTTAACAATGACAGAGACCTACGAGCAGTACTTC. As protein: CASSLTMTETYEQYF.

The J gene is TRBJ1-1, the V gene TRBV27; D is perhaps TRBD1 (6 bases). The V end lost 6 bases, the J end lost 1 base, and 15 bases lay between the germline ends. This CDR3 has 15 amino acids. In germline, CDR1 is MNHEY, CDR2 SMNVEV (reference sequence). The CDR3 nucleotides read TGTGCCAGCAGGACCTTGGGGGGGGCGAACACTGAAGCTTTCTTT. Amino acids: CASRTLGGANTEAFF.

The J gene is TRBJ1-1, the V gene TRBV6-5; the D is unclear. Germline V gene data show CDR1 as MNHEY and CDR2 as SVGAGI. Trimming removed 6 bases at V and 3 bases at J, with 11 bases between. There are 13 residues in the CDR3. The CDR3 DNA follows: TGTGCCAGCAGGGAGGCCTTGGACACTGAAGCTTTCTTT. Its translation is CASREALDTEAFF.

The CDR3 loop is CASRNGANTGELFF. The CDR3 DNA reads TGTGCCAGCAGGAACGGGGCGAACACCGGGGAGCTGTTTTTT. This chain links TRBV3-1 (or the pseudogene TRBV3-2) with TRBJ2-2, with D possibly being TRBD2 (5 bases). The germline V and J ends were trimmed by 6 bases and 0 bases, with 8 bases remaining between them. The CDR3 runs 14 residues. The germline V gene encodes CDR1 LGHDT and CDR2 YNNKEL (reference sequence).

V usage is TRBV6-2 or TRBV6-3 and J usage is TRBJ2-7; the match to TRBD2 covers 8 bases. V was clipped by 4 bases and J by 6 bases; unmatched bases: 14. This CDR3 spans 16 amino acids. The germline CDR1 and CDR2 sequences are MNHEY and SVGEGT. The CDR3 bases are TGTGCCAGCAGTTTTCTTGGCGGGAGGACCCTCGGCGAGCAGTACTTC. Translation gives CASSFLGGRTLGEQYF.

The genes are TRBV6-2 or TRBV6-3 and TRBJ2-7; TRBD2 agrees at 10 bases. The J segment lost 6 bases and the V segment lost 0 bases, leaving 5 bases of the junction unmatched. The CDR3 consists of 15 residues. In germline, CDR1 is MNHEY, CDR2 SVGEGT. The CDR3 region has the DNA TGTGCCAGCAGTTACTCAAACCTAGCGGGAGTCGAGCAGTACTTC. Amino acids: CASSYSNLAGVEQYF.

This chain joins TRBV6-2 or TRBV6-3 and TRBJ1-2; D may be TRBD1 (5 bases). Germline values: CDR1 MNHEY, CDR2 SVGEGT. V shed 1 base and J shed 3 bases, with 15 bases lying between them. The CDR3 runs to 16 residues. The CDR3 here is CASSYFKGLRDYGYTF. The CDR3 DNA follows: TGTGCCAGCAGTTACTTCAAGGGGCTGCGTGACTATGGCTACACCTTC.